This entry lists 29 T cell receptor beta chains sequenced from one sample in a study of CXCR3-negative and CXCR3-positive naive CD8 T cells. Through 5' RACE with UMI labels, the TRB cDNA libraries were prepared. One entry per CDR3 protein, without DNA, is what TCRdb gives after re-calling the 5' RACE reads. The sample table sets out about 40,000 distinct CDR3 sequences. Sample: memory CD8+ T cells from blood. The source of these receptors is a human donor in good health. Some clones in this sample may be carry-over from other donors' samples.

V and J are TRBV20-1 and TRBJ1-1; the TRBD1 assignment by TCRdb is unverifiable without DNA. The germline CDR1 and CDR2 sequences are DFQATT and SNEGSKA (reference sequence). The CDR3 contains 12 residues. Here the CDR3 reads CSSGTWNTEAFF.

This chain connects TRBV11-2 to TRBJ1-6; the TRBD1 assignment by TCRdb is unverifiable without DNA. Germline V gene sequence: CDR1 SGHAT, CDR2 FQNNGV. The CDR3 contains 14 residues. The CDR3 sequence: CASSLVGGGSPLHF. The full variable domain, completed using reference TRBV11-2 and TRBJ1-6, is EAGVAQSPRYKIIEKRQSVAFWCNPISGHATLYWYQQILGQGPKLLIQFQNNGVVDDSQLPKDRFSAERLKGVDSTLKIQPAKLEDSAVYLCASSLVGGGSPLHFGNGTRLTVT.

V usage is TRBV20-1 and J usage is TRBJ2-1; absent DNA, TCRdb's TRBD1 call cannot be checked. Germline V gives CDR1 DFQATT, CDR2 SNEGSKA (reference sequence). The CDR3 spans 13 residues. CDR3 sequence reads: CSAGERGDNEQFF.

The chain links TRBV29-1 to TRBJ2-7; the TCRdb call, TRBD1, lacks DNA for checking. The V gene's germline CDR1 is SQVTM and CDR2 ANQGSEA. This CDR3 comprises 12 residues. CDR3 protein: CSVWGMSYEQYF.

The chain joins TRBV20-1 to TRBJ1-6; the TRBD1 assignment by TCRdb is unverifiable without DNA. The CDR3 is 14 amino acids. Germline lookup yields CDR1 DFQATT and CDR2 SNEGSKA (reference sequence). CDR3 residues: CSARQGRDNSPLHF.

The genes are TRBV29-1 and TRBJ2-3; the TCRdb call, TRBD2, lacks DNA for checking. There are 16 residues in the CDR3. Germline V lookup: CDR1 SQVTM, CDR2 ANQGSEA. The chain's CDR3 is CSVEDRGGGSTDTQYF.

The gene calls are TRBV4-2 and TRBJ2-3; TCRdb outputs TRBD1, but without DNA this stays unchecked. Germline V gene data show CDR1 as LGHNA and CDR2 as YNFKEQ. The CDR3 is made up of 17 amino acids. The CDR3 reads CASSQEGGRGSTDTQYF.

The rearrangement joins TRBV3-2 to TRBJ1-3. TRBV3-2 constitutes a pseudogene. The CDR3 totals 16 residues. CDR3 sequence reads: CASSPKGTRSGNTIYF.

The chain recombines TRBV12-3 or TRBV12-4 with TRBJ2-5; lacking DNA, the TRBD1 call made by TCRdb goes unchecked. This CDR3 is built from 15 residues. The CDR3 region is CASSGWDRAQETQYF.

The genes are TRBV7-9 and TRBJ1-1; the TCRdb D gene call, TRBD1, has no DNA to confirm it. CDR1 is SEHNR, CDR2 FQNEAQ, per germline (reference sequence). CDR3 length equals 15 residues. CDR3 sequence: CASSSPGQGNTEAFF.

This chain connects TRBV29-1 to TRBJ2-2; TCRdb designates TRBD2, a call that cannot be tested without DNA. Germline CDR1 is SQVTM and CDR2 is ANQGSEA. This CDR3 has 12 residues. The chain's CDR3 is CSVAEGTGELFF.

The chain recombines TRBV5-1 with TRBJ1-2; TCRdb's assignment of TRBD1 cannot be checked, as there is no DNA. This CDR3 comprises 15 residues. Germline CDR1 is SGHRS and CDR2 is YFSETQ. This chain's CDR3 is CASSAGQRKYYGYTF.

According to its frequency, this clonotype is medium-sized. The chain's CDR3 is CASSPTGTEAFF. This chain links TRBV18 with TRBJ1-1; no DNA is available, so the TRBD1 call from TCRdb remains unchecked. Germline CDR1 reads KGHSH; CDR2 reads LQKENI. The CDR3 loop spans 12 amino acids.

The V gene is TRBV10-3, the J gene TRBJ1-3. The CDR3 runs 11 residues. The germline gives CDR1 ENHRY, CDR2 SYGVKD. CDR3 amino acids: CAISEEDTIYF.

This sequence joins TRBV7-2 and TRBJ2-1. The CDR3 spans 15 residues. Per the germline V gene, CDR1 is SGHTA and CDR2 is FQGNSA. This CDR3 is CASSLAGSRYNEQFF.

This clonotype ranks as medium-sized in terms of frequency. The chain carries TRBV29-1 and TRBJ1-1. The CDR3 length is 12 residues. CDR1 SQVTM and CDR2 ANQGSEA come from the germline V gene. This CDR3 reads CSVDEVGTEAFF.

The chain uses TRBV28 and TRBJ2-1. The CDR3 runs to 14 residues. Per germline, CDR1 MDHEN and CDR2 SYDVKM. Here the CDR3 reads CASSLSGTYNEQFF.

The genes are TRBV28 and TRBJ2-7; TCRdb picks TRBD1, but there is no DNA to check that call. Germline values: CDR1 MDHEN, CDR2 SYDVKM. CDR3 length: 13 amino acids. The CDR3: CASSPDRVYEQYF.

V and J are TRBV11-3 and TRBJ2-1; as DNA is missing, the TRBD1 call by TCRdb cannot be tested. This CDR3 is built from 15 residues. CDR1 is SGHNT, CDR2 YENEEA, per germline. CDR3 in amino acids: CASSLMGAPYNEQFF.

This rearrangement joins TRBV24-1 to TRBJ2-2; TCRdb selects TRBD1, and the lack of DNA leaves this call unchecked. From germline, CDR1 is KGHDR and CDR2 SFDVKD. The CDR3 extends over 14 amino acids. The CDR3: CATSSGGGTGELFF.

This chain links TRBV6-2 or TRBV6-3 with TRBJ1-5. Germline CDR1 is MNHEY and CDR2 is SVGEGT. This CDR3 comprises 15 residues. CDR3 residues: CASSSGRNSNQPQHF.

The rearrangement links TRBV5-1 to TRBJ2-1; TCRdb proposes TRBD2, but this gene call is untestable without DNA. In germline, CDR1 is SGHRS, CDR2 YFSETQ. This CDR3 has 18 amino acids. This CDR3 is CASSLGLSATTGYNEQFF.

The rearrangement links TRBV27 to TRBJ1-2; with no DNA, the TCRdb D assignment of TRBD1 cannot be verified. The length of the CDR3 is 16 residues. Germline V CDR1 and CDR2: MNHEY, SMNVEV (reference sequence). The CDR3 reads CASSLSGQGPYYGYTF.

This chain uses TRBV20-1 with TRBJ1-1. Germline lookup yields CDR1 DFQATT and CDR2 SNEGSKA (reference sequence). The CDR3 runs to 11 residues. This CDR3 is CSVQLNTEAFF.

The chain links TRBV7-7 to TRBJ2-7; the TRBD1 assignment by TCRdb is unverifiable without DNA. The CDR3 is made up of 15 amino acids. Germline values: CDR1 SSHAT, CDR2 FNYEAQ (reference sequence). CDR3 sequence reads: CASSLGQGAGYEQYF.

This chain uses TRBV28 with TRBJ1-4; as DNA is missing, the TRBD1 call by TCRdb cannot be tested. This CDR3 region has 14 residues. Looked up from germline, CDR1 is MDHEN and CDR2 is SYDVKM. The CDR3 spells CASHTGGVREKLFF.

The chain carries TRBV7-7 and TRBJ2-1; the D gene TCRdb calls, TRBD1, cannot be checked with no DNA. This CDR3 contains 15 residues. Germline V gives CDR1 SSHAT, CDR2 FNYEAQ (reference sequence). CDR3 residues: CASSPAWRPYNEQFF. Looking up the rest from reference TRBV7-7 and TRBJ2-1 gives the full variable domain: GAGVSQSPRYKVTKRGQDVTLRCDPISSHATLYWYQQALGQGPEFLTYFNYEAQPDKSGLPSDRFSAERPEGSISTLTIQRTEQRDSAMYRCASSPAWRPYNEQFFGPGTRLTVL.

The chain combines TRBV9 with TRBJ2-1. This CDR3 is 15 amino acids long. CDR1 and CDR2 from the germline V gene are SGDLS and YYNGEE. CDR3 amino acids: CASSVKASPYNEQFF.

The chain joins TRBV10-3 to TRBJ1-2; TCRdb lists TRBD1, though no DNA is available to test this call. This CDR3 is built from 15 residues. CDR1 is ENHRY and CDR2 is SYGVKD in the germline V gene. The CDR3: CAISGQSPNGYGYTF.